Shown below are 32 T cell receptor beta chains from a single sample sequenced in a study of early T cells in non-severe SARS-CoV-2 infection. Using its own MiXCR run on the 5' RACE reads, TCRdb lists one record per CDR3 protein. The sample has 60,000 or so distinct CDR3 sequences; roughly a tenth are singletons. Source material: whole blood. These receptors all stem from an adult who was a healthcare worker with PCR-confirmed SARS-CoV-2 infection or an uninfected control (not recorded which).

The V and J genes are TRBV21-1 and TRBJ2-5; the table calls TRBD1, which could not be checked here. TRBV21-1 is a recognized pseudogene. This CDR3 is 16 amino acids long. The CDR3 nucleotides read TGTGCCAGCAGCATCGAGTGCGGGACCGAGGAAGAGACCCAGTACTTC. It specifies CASSIECGTEEETQYF.

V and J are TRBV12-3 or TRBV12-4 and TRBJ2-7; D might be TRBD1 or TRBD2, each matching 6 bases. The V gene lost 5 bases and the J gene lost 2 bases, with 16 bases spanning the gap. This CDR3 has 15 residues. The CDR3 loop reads CASSPQGTLAYEQYF. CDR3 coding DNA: TGTGCCAGCAGTCCTCAGGGGACTCTAGCCTACGAGCAGTACTTC.

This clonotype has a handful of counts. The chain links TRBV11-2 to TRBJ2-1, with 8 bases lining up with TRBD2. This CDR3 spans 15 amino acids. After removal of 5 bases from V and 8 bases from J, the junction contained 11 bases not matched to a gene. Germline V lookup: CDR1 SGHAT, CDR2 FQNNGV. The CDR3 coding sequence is TGTGCCAGCAGCCGGAATACGGGGGGGCCGGATGAGCAGTTCTTC. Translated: CASSRNTGGPDEQFF.

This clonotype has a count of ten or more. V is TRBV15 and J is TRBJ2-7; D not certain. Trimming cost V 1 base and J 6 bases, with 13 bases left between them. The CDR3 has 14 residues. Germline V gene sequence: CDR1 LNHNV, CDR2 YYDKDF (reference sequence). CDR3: CATSRAGSQAEQYF. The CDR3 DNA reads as TGTGCCACCAGCAGAGCCGGGTCTCAGGCCGAGCAGTACTTC.

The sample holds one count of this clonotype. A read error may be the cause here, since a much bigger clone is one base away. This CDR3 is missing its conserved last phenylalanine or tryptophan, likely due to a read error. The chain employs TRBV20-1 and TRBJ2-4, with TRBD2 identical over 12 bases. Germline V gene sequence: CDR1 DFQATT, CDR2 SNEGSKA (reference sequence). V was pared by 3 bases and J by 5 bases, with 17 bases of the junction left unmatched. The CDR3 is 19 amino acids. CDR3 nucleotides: TGCAGTGCTAGTTCAGGGGCCCTAGCGGGGGGGCCCCTCCAAAACATTCAGTACCTC. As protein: CSASSGALAGGPLQNIQYL.

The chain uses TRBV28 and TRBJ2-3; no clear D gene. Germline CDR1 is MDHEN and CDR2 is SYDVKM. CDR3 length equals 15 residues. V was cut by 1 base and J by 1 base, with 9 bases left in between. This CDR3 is CASSLLSVRTDTQYF. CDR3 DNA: TGTGCCAGCAGTTTATTGAGCGTGCGCACAGATACGCAGTATTTT.

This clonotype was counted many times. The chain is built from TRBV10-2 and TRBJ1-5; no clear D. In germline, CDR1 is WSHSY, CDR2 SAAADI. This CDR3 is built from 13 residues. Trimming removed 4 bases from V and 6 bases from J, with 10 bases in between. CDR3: CASSGGSGQPQHF. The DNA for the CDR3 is TGCGCCAGCAGTGGGGGATCGGGTCAGCCCCAGCATTTT.

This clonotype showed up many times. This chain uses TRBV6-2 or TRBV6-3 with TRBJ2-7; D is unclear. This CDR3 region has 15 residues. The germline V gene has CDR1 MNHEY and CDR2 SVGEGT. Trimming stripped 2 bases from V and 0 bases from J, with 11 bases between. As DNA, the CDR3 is TGTGCCAGCAGTTACAGCGATGCAAGCTCCTACGAGCAGTACTTC. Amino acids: CASSYSDASSYEQYF.

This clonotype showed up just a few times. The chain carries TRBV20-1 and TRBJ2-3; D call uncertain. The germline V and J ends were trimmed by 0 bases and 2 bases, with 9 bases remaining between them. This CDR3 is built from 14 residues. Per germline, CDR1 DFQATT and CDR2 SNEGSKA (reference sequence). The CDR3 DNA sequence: TGCAGTGCTAGAGAGGGGTCTCCCACAGATACGCAGTATTTT. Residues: CSAREGSPTDTQYF.

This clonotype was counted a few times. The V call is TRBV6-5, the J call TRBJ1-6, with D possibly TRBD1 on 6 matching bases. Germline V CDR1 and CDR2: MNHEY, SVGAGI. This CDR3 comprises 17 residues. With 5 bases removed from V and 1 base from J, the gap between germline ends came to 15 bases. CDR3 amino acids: CASSPRGPYSYNSPLHF. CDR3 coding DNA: TGTGCCAGCAGTCCCCGGGGGCCTTATTCCTATAATTCACCCCTCCACTTT.

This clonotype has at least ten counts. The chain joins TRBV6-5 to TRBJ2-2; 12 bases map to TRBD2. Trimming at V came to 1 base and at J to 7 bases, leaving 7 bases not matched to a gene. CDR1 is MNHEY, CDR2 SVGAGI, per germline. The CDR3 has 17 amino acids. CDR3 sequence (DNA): TGTGCCAGCAGTTACTACGCTAGCGGGGGGGCCCACGGGGAGCTGTTTTTT. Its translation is CASSYYASGGAHGELFF.

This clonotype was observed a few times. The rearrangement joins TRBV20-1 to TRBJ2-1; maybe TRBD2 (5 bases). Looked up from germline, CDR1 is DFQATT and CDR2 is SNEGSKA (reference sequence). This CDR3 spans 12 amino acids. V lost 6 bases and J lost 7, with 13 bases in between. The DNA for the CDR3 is TGCAGTGCGCGGGCGAGGAAAAATGAGCAGTTCTTC. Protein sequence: CSARARKNEQFF.

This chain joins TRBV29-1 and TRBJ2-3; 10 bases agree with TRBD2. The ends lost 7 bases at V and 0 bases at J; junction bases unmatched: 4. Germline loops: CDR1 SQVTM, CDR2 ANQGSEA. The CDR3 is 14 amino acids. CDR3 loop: CSAWTSGSTDTQYF. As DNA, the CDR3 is TGCAGCGCATGGACTAGCGGTAGCACAGATACGCAGTATTTT.

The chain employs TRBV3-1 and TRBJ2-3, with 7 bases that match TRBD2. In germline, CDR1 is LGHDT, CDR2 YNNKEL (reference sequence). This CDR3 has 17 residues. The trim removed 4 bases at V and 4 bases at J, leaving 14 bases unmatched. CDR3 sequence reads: CASSRKGRVFTPDTQYF. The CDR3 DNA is TGTGCCAGCAGCCGCAAGGGGAGGGTTTTTACCCCAGATACGCAGTATTTT.

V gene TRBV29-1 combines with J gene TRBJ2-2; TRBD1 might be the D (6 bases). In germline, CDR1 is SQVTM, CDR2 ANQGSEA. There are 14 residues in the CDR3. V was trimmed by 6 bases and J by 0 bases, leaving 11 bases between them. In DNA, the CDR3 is TGCAGCGTCACAGGGTCTACGAACACCGGGGAGCTGTTTTTT. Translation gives CSVTGSTNTGELFF.

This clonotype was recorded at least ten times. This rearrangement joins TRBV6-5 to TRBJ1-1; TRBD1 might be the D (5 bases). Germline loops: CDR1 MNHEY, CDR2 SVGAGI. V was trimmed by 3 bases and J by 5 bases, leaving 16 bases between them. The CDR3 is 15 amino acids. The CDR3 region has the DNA TGTGCCAGCAGTTATGGGGCCGGGGGAGTAACTGAAGCTTTCTTT. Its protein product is CASSYGAGGVTEAFF.

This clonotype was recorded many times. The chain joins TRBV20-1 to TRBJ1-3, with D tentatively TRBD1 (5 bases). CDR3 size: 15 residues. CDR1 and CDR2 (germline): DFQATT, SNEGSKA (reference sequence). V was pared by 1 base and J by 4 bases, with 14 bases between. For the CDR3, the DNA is TGCAGTGCTAGAGCTGGGCAGGGCCTCGGAAACACCATATATTTT. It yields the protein CSARAGQGLGNTIYF.

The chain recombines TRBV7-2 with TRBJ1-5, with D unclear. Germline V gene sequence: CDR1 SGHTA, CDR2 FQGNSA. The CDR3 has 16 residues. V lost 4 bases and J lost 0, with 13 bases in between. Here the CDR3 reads CASSSGSRYSNQPQHF. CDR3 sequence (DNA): TGTGCCAGCAGCTCGGGGAGCCGTTATAGCAATCAGCCCCAGCATTTT. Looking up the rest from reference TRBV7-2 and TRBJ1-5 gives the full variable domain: GAGVSQSPSNKVTEKGKDVELRCDPISGHTALYWYRQSLGQGLEFLIYFQGNSAPDKSGLPSDRFSAERTGGSVSTLTIQRTQQEDSAVYLCASSSGSRYSNQPQHFGDGTRLSIL.

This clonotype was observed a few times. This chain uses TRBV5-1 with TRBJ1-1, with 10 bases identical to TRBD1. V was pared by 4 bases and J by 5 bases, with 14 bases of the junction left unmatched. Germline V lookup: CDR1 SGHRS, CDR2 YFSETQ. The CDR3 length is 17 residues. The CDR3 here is CASSPPTGGLMRTEAFF. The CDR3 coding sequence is TGCGCCAGCAGCCCACCGACAGGGGGCCTGATGCGGACTGAAGCTTTCTTT.

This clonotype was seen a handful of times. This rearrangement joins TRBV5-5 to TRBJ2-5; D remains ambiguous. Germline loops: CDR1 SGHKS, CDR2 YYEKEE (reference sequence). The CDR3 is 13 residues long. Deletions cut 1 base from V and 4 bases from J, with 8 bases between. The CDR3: CASSLSQLETQYF. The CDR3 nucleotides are TGTGCCAGCAGCTTGTCCCAACTAGAGACCCAGTACTTC.

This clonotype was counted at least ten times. The DNA for the CDR3 is TGTGCCATCAGTGGAAGCAGGGGGGCGGAGAACACTGAAGCTTTCTTT. Translating gives CAISGSRGAENTEAFF. V is TRBV10-3 and J is TRBJ1-1; 7 bases map to TRBD1. The CDR3 has 16 residues. The ends lost 4 bases at V and 1 base at J; junction bases unmatched: 9. Germline lookup yields CDR1 ENHRY and CDR2 SYGVKD.

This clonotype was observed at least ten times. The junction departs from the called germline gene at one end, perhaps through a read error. The CDR3 region has the DNA TGCAGTGCAAGAGACAGGTCTACCACTGAAGCTTTCTTT. It yields the protein CSARDRSTTEAFF. The rearrangement uses TRBV20-1 and TRBJ1-1; D is possibly TRBD1 (6 bases). The CDR3 runs 13 residues. Germline V gene data show CDR1 as DFQATT and CDR2 as SNEGSKA (reference sequence).

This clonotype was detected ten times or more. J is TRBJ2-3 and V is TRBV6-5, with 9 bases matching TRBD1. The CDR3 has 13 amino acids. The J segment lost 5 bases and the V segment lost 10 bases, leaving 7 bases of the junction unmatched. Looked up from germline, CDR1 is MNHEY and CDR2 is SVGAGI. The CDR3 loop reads CATGQGNRDTQYF. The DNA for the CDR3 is TGTGCCACCGGACAGGGGAACAGAGATACGCAGTATTTT.

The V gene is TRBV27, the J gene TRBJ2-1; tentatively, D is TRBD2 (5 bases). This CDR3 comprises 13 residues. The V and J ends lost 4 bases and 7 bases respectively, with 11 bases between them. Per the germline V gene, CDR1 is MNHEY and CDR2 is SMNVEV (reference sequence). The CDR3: CASSWGGGNEQFF. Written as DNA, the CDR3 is TGTGCCAGCAGTTGGGGTGGCGGGAATGAGCAGTTCTTC.

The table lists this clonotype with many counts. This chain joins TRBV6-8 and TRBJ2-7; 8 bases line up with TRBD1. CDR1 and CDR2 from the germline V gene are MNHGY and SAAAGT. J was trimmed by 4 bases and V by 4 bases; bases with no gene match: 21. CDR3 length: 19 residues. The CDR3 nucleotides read TGTGCCAGCAGTTCTGCTAAACAATCCAGGACAGGGACTGGTTACGAGCAGTACTTC. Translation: CASSSAKQSRTGTGYEQYF.

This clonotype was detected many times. The CDR3 nucleotides are TGCAGCGCAAGGGGTCGGGACGGGTCCTACAATGAGCAGTTCTTC. This sequence encodes CSARGRDGSYNEQFF. The genes are TRBV29-1 and TRBJ2-1; tentatively, D is TRBD1 or TRBD2 (5 bases each). The CDR3 is 15 residues long. Germline loops: CDR1 SQVTM, CDR2 ANQGSEA. V was shortened by 7 bases and J by 1 base, with 17 bases between the two germline ends.

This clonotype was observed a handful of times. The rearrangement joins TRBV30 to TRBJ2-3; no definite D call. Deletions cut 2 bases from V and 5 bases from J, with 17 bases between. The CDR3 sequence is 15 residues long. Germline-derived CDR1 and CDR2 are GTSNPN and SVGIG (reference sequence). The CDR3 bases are TGTGCCTGGAGTTTAGACGGGCCAGGCGGAGATACGCAGTATTTT. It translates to CAWSLDGPGGDTQYF.

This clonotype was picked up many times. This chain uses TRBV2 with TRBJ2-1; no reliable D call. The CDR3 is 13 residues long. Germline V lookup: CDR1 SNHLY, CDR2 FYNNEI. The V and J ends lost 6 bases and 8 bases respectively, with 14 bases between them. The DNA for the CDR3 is TGTGCCAGCAGGGTGACGTACCGCCATGAGCAGTTCTTC. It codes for CASRVTYRHEQFF.

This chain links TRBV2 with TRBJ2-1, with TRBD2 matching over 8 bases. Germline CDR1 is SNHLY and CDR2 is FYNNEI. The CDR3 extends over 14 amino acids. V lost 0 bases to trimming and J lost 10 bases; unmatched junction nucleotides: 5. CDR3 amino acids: CASSEAPGTREQFF. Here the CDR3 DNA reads TGTGCCAGCAGTGAAGCGCCAGGGACTAGAGAGCAGTTCTTC.

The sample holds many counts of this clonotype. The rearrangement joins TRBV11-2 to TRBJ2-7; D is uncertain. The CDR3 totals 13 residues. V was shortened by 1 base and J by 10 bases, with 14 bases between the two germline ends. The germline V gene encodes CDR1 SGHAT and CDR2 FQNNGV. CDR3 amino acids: CASSLVSGRGQYF. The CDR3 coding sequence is TGTGCCAGCAGCTTAGTCTCCGGCAGAGGCCAGTACTTC.

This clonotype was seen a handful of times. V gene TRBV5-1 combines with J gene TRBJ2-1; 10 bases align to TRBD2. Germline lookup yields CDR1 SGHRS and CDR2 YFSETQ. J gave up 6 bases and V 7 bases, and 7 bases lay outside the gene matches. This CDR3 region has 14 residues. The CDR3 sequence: CASLDASGGNEQFF. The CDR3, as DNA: TGCGCCAGCCTTGATGCTAGCGGGGGCAATGAGCAGTTCTTC.

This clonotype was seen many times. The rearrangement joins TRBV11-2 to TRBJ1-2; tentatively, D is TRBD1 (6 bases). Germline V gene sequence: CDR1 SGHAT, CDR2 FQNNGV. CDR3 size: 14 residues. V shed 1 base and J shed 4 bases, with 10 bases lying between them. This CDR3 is CASSLAEGVYGYTF. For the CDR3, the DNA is TGTGCCAGCAGCTTAGCAGAGGGGGTCTATGGCTACACCTTC.